This T cell receptor (beta chain) was profiled in a study of blood T cell repertoires in COVID-19 (dated by TCRdb to 2018 to 2020). Context from the whole study: Samples covering the acute and convalescent phases of COVID-19 were provided by collaborators in the United States, Italy and Spain. Samples came from the ongoing ImmuneRACE study (first 160 participants) plus 1,254 subjects from 6 global collaborators. The dataset comprised deeply sampled blood TCRbeta repertoires from subjects exposed to, actively infected with, or recovered from COVID-19. A de-identified subject ID, COVID-19 status, age in years and sex were almost always included in the sample metadata. The prospective study material was composed of cDNA or gDNA derived from T cells, B-cell-depleted T cells, or PBMCs. HLA class I and class II types, where available, came from metadata supplied by the sample provider rather than from assay-based typing. The repertoires were made available in a free public database intended to serve as a resource for research on the immune response to SARS-CoV-2.

The immunoSEQ Assay, a bias-controlled multiplex PCR, was used to amplify TCRbeta CDR3 regions from genomic DNA. Concerning the study's data processing: The number of nucleated cells in each sample was estimated from the amplification of reference gene primers within the assay. To quantify the absolute abundance of each unique TCRbeta CDR3 rearrangement, sequence reads were collapsed and filtered. For each sample, productive Simpson clonality was calculated by taking the square root of Simpson's diversity index across productive rearrangements. As stored in TCRdb, this immuneACCESS dataset retains in-frame rearrangements with V and J assigned. A fraction of the clones does not appear; measured against another copy, unresolved V genes explain less than half of the discrepancy, and the remainder lacks a known reason. V, J and clone size derive from that table, while D and trimming were established from the DNA sequence. For this sample the table gives some 290,000 clones, of which under 90% were detected only once. Approximately 2.9% of the sample belongs to the ten largest clones.

A remark on this clone: Its antigen remains unidentified. Base-call qualities are not available, and no considerably larger clone is one nucleotide away.

Reading from cysteine to phenylalanine, the CDR3 counts 14 amino acids. Only the CDR3 part of the read is kept: 42 bases, read in frame from the first base. CDR1 SEHNR and CDR2 FQNEAQ are derived from the germline V gene (reference sequence). The germline V end is reduced by 7 bases and the J end by 2 bases; junction bases left unmatched: 5. Broad study findings and their caveats: The quantity of clinical and demographic metadata differed by source and by participant and was supplied without curation.

At one collaborating source in Seattle, patients were enrolled during active infection and were followed longitudinally through the course of disease. Whole blood was collected in K2EDTA tubes by collaborating institutions according to the institutions' own protocols. For TCRbeta analysis, collaborator samples were shipped as frozen whole blood, as isolated PBMCs, or as DNA extracted from either sample type. The chain couples TRBV7-9 to TRBJ2-3; TRBD1 aligns with 8 central bases. This sequence originates from a woman in her twenties or thirties with COVID-19, enrolled during active disease. The sequenced material came from peripheral blood. This receptor has the CDR3 CASTRQGTTDTQYF. The nucleotide sequence is TGTGCCAGCACAAGACAGGGGACCACAGATACGCAGTATTTT.